Below, 8 T cell receptor beta chains from the same sample are listed, as sequenced in a study of blood T cell repertoires in COVID-19. Only in-frame clones appear in the TCRdb table, and some are missing; sequencing was by immunoSEQ multiplex PCR. Of almost 400,000 clones detected, 85% to 90% appear once; the ten largest clones hold 1.7%. The sequenced sample was PBMCs or T cells enriched from blood (not recorded which). Source of these receptors: a woman in her 30s who had recovered from COVID-19.

V gene TRBV10-2 combines with J gene TRBJ1-1; D unresolved. V gave up 6 bases and J gave up 9 bases, with 11 bases separating them. This CDR3 region has 11 residues. CDR1 is WSHSY, CDR2 SAAADI, per germline. The CDR3 protein is CASRGSHQAFF. The CDR3 DNA sequence: TGCGCCAGCAGGGGGAGTCACCAAGCTTTCTTT.

This chain joins TRBV30 and TRBJ1-2, with 8 bases aligning to TRBD1. Germline CDR1 GTSNPN, CDR2 SVGIG (reference sequence). The CDR3 spans 14 residues. The junction had 9 bases not matched to a gene; V was cut back by 3 bases and J by 6 bases. The CDR3 bases are TGTGCCTGGAGGGGACAGGCCGAGTCAAATGGCTACACCTTC. Its translation is CAWRGQAESNGYTF.

The genes are TRBV4-1 and TRBJ2-1, with D perhaps TRBD2 (5 bases). This CDR3 has 14 residues. V gave up 4 bases and J gave up 7 bases, with 14 bases separating them. Germline V lookup: CDR1 MGHRA, CDR2 YSYEKL. The CDR3 region has the DNA TGCGCCAGCAGCCCTACACTAGTTTTGAATGAGCAGTTCTTC. It encodes CASSPTLVLNEQFF.

As for this clone: This sample also contains other DNA sequences that code for the same CDR3. The V call is TRBV5-1, the J call TRBJ1-2; D might be TRBD1 (6 bases). Germline V gives CDR1 SGHRS, CDR2 YFSETQ. Between the trimmed V and J ends, which lost 0 bases and 5 bases, there was a span of 11 bases. This CDR3 contains 14 residues. Written as DNA, the CDR3 is TGCGCCAGCAGCTTGGGGCAGGGGTTATATGGCTACACCTTC. It yields the protein CASSLGQGLYGYTF.

This chain connects TRBV5-4 to TRBJ2-2; D might be TRBD1 (5 bases). This CDR3 is built from 16 residues. CDR1 and CDR2 (germline): SGHNT, YYREEE (reference sequence). With 1 base removed from V and 0 bases from J, the gap between germline ends came to 10 bases. The CDR3 nucleotides are TGTGCCAGCAGCTTGCCCCGGACAACGAACACCGGGGAGCTGTTTTTT. As protein: CASSLPRTTNTGELFF. The full variable domain, with the rest looked up from reference TRBV5-4 and TRBJ2-2, is ETGVTQSPTHLIKTRGQQVTLRCSSQSGHNTVSWYQQALGQGPQFIFQYYREEENGRGNFPPRFSGLQFPNYSSELNVNALELDDSALYLCASSLPRTTNTGELFFGEGSRLTVL.

V usage is TRBV7-9 and J usage is TRBJ2-2, with D possibly being TRBD2 (5 bases). Germline V CDR1 and CDR2: SEHNR, FQNEAQ (reference sequence). Trimming removed 3 bases from V and 6 bases from J, with 11 bases in between. The CDR3 loop spans 14 amino acids. CDR3 bases: TGTGCCAGCAGCTTCCTAGCTTCGGCCGGGGAGCTGTTTTTT. As protein: CASSFLASAGELFF.

The rearrangement uses TRBV6-5 and TRBJ2-7; a weak D match, TRBD1 (5 bases). CDR1 is MNHEY and CDR2 is SVGAGI in the germline V gene. The CDR3 contains 13 residues. Trimming shortened V by 2 bases and J by 10 bases, and 15 bases separated the two germline ends. CDR3 DNA: TGTGCCAGCAGTTACCGAGGACACCATATCCAGTACTTC. Amino acid sequence: CASSYRGHHIQYF.

In this sample, this clone turned up once. V is TRBV5-1 and J is TRBJ1-4, with D possibly TRBD1 on 6 matching bases. The V end was cut by 4 bases, the J end by 6 bases, with 16 bases between. Germline assignment: CDR1 SGHRS and CDR2 YFSETQ. CDR3 length equals 15 residues. The CDR3 DNA reads as TGCGCCAGCAGCGATGGAGGCAGGGGAGATGAAAAACTGTTTTTT. The encoded protein is CASSDGGRGDEKLFF.